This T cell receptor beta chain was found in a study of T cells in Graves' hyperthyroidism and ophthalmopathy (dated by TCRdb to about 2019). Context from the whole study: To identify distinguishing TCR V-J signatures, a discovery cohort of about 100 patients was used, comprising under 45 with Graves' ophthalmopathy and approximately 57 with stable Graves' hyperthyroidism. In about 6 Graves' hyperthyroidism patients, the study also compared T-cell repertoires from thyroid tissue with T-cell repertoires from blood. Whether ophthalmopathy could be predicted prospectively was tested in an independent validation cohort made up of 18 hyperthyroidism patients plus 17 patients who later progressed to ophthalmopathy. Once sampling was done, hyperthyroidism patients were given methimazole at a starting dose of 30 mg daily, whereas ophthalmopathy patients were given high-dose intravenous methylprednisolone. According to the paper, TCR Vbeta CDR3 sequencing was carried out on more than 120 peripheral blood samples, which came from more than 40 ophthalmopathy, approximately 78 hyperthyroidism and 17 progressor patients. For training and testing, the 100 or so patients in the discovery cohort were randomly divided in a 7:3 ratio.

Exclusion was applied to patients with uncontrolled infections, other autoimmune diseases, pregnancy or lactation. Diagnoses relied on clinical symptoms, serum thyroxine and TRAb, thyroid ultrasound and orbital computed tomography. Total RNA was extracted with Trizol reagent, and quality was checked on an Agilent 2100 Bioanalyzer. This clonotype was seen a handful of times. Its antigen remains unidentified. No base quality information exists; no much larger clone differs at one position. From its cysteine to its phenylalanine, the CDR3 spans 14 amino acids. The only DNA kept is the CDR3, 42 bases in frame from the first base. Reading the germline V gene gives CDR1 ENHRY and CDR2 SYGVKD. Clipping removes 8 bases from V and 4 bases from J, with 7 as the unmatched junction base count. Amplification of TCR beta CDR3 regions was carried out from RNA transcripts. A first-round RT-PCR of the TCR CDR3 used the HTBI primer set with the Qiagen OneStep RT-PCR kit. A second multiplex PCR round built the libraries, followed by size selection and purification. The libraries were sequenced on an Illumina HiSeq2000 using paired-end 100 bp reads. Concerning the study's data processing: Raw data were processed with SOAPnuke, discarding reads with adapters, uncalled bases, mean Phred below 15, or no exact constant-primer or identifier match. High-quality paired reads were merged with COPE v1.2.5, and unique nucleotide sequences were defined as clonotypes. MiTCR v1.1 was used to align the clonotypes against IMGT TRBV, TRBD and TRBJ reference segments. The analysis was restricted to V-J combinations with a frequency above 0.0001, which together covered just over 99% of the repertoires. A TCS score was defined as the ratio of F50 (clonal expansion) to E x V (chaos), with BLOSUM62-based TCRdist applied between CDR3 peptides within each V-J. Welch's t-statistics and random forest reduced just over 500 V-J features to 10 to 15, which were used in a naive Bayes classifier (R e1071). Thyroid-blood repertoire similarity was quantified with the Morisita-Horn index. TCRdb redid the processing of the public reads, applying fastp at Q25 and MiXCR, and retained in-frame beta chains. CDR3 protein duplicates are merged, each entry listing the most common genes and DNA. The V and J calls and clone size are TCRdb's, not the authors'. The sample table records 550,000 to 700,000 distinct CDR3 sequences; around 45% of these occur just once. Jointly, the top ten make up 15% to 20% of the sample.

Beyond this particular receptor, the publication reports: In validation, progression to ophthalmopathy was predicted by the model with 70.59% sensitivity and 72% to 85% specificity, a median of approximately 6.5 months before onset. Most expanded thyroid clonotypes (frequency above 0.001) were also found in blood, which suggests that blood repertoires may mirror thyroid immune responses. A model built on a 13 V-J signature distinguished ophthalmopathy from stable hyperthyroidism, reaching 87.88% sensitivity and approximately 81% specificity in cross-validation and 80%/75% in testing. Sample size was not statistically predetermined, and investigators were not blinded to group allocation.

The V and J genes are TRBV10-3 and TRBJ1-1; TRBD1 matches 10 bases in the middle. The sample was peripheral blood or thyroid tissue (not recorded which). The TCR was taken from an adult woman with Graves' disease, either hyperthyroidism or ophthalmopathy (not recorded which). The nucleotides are TGTGCCATCCGCAAGGGACAGGGGATCACTGAAGCTTTCTTT. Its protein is CAIRKGQGITEAFF.